Here is one TCR beta chain with its context. Its antigen remains unidentified. The V and J ends lost 1 base and 1 base, in that order; junction bases with no gene match: 0. Per germline, CDR1 LNHDA and CDR2 SQIVND (reference sequence). This CDR3 contains 14 residues. The data originate from a study of cytomegalovirus exposure and HLA in healthy donors. Study at large: Early released data comprised some 91 million unique TCRs from HLA-typed donors.

Regarding the study as a whole: Association with HLA alleles at 0.05 false discovery rate was found for roughly 17,000 TCR beta sequences in a later analysis. Per a prior analysis, the majority of TCR beta V segments were productive roughly 90% or roughly 30% of the time.

The primer mix had 60 Vbeta and 13 Jbeta primers. TCRdb keeps only in-frame clones here, not all; method: immunoSEQ multiplex PCR. The sample lists 150,000 to 200,000 clones, 60% to 80% seen once, with roughly 1.4% in the top ten. The rearrangement joins TRBV19 to TRBJ1-1, with 7 nucleotides matching TRBD1. This receptor was identified in a young woman in good health and CMV-seronegative. The sample taken for sequencing was PBMCs. The CDR3 is CASSIGQGNTEAFF. The DNA for the CDR3 is TGTGCCAGTAGTATAGGACAGGGGAACACTGAAGCTTTCTTT.